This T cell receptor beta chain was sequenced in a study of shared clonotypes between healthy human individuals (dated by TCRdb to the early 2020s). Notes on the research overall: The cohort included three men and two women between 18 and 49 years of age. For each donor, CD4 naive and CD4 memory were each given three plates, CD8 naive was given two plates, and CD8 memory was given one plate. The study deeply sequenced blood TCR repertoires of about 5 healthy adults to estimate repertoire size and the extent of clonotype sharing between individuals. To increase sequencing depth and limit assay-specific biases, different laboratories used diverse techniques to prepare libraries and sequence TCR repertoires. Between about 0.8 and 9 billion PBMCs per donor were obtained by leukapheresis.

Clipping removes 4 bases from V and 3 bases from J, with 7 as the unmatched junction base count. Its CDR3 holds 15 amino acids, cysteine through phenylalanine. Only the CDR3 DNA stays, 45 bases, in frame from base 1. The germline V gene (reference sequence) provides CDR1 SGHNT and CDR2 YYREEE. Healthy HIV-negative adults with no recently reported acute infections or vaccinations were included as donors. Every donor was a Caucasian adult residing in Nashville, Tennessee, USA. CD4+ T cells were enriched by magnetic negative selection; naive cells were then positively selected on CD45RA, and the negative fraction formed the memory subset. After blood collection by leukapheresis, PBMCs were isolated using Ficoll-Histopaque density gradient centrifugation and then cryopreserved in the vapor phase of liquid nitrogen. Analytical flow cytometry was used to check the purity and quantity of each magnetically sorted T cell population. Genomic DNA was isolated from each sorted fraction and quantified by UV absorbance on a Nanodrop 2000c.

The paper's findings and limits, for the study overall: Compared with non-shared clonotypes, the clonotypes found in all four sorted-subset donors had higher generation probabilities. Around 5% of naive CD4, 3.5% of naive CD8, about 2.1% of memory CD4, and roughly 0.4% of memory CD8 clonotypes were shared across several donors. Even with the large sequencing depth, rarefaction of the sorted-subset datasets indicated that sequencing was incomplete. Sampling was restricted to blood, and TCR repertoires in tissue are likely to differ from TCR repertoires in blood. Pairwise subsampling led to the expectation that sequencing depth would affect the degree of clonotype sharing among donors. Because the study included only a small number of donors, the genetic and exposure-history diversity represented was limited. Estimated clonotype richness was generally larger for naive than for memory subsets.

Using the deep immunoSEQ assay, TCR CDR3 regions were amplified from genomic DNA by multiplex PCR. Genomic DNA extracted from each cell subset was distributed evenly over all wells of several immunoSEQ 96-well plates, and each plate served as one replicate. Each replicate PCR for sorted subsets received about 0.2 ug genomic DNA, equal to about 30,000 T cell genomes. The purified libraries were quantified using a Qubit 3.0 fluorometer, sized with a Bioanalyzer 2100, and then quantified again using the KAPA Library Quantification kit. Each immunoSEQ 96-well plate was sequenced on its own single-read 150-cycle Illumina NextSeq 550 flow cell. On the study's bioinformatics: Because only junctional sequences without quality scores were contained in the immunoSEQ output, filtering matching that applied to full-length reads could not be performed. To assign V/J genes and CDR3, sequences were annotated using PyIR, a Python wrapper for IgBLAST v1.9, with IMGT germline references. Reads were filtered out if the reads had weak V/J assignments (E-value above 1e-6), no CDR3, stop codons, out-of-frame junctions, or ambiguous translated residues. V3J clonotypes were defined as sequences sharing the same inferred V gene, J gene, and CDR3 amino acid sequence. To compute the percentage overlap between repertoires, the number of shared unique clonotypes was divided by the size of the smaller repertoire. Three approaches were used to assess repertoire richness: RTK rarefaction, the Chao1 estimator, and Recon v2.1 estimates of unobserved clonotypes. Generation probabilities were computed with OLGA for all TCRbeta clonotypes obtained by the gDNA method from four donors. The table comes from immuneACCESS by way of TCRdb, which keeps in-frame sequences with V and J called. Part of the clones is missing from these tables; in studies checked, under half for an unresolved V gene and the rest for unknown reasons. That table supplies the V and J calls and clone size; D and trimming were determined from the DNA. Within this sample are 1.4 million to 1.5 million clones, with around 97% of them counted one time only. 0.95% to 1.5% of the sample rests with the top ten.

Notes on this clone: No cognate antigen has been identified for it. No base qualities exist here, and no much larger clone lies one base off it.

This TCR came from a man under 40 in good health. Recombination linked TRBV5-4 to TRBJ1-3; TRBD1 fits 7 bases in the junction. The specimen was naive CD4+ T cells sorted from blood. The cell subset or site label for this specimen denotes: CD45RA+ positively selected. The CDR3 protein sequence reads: CASSVRQGFGNTIYF. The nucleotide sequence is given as TGTGCCAGCAGCGTACGACAGGGATTTGGAAACACCATATATTTT. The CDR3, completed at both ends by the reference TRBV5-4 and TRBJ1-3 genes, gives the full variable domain ETGVTQSPTHLIKTRGQQVTLRCSSQSGHNTVSWYQQALGQGPQFIFQYYREEENGRGNFPPRFSGLQFPNYSSELNVNALELDDSALYLCASSVRQGFGNTIYFGEGSWLTVV.